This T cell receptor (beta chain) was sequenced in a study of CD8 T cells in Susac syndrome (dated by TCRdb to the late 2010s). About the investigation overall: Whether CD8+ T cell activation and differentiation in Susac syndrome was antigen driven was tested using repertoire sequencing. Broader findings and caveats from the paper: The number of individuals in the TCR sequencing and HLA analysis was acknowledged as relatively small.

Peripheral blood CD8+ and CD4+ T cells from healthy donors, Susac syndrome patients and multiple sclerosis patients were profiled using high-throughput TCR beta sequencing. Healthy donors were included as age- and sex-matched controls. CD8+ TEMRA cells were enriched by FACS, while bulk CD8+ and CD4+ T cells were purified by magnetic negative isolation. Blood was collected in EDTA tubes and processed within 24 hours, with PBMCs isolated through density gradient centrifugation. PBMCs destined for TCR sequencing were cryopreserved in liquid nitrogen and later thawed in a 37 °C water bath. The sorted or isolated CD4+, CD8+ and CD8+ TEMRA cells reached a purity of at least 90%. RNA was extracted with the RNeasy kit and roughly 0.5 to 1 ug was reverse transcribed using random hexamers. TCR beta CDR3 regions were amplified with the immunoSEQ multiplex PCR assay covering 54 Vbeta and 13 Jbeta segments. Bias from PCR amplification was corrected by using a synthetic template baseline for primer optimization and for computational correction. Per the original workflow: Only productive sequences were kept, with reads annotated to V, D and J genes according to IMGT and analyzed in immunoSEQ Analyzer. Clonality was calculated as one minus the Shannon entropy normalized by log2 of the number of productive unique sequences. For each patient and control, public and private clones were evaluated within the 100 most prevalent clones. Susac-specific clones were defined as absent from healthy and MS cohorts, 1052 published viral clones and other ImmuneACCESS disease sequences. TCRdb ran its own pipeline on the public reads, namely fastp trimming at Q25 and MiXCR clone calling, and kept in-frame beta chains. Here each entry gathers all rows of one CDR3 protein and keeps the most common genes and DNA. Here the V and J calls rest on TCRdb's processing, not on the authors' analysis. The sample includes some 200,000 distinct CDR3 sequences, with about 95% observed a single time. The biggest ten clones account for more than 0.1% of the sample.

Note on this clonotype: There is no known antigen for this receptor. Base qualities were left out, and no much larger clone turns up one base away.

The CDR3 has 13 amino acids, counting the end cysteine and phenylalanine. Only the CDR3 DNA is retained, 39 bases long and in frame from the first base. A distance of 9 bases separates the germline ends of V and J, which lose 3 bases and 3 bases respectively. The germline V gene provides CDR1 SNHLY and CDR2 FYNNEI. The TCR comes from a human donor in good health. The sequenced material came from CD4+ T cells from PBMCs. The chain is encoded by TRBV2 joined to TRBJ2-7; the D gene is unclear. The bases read TGTGCCAGCAGTGACAGGCGGAACTACGAGCAGTACTTC. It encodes CASSDRRNYEQYF. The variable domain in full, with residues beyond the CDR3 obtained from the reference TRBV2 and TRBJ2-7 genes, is EPEVTQTPSHQVTQMGQEVILRCVPISNHLYFYWYRQILGQKVEFLVSFYNNEISEKSEIFDDQFSVERPDGSNFTLKIRSTKLEDSAMYFCASSDRRNYEQYFGPGTRLTVT.